This TCR beta chain was sequenced in a study of blood T cell repertoires in COVID-19. Study background: The analysed material was cDNA or gDNA that came from T cells, B-cell-depleted T cells, or PBMCs.

Per the authors' pipeline: Nucleated cell counts were estimated from reference gene primer amplification. Sequencing was performed with immunoSEQ multiplex PCR; in TCRdb, only in-frame clones are kept and a portion is missing. V and J calls and clone size follow that table, whereas D and trimming were derived from the DNA. Of 85,000 to 100,000 clones listed, 65% to 90% are singletons. Germline V gene data show CDR1 as GTSNPN and CDR2 as SVGIG (reference sequence). This CDR3 contains 11 residues. The ends were cut back, 6 bases at V and 9 bases at J, with 12 bases in the middle. The chain links TRBV30 to TRBJ2-1; TRBD1 is a possible D gene (6 bases). The clonotype comes from a man aged 55-75 years with acute or convalescent COVID-19. What was sequenced was peripheral blood. CDR3 sequence reads: CACTQGSEQFF. In DNA form, the CDR3 reads TGTGCCTGTACCCAGGGGAGTGAGCAGTTCTTC.